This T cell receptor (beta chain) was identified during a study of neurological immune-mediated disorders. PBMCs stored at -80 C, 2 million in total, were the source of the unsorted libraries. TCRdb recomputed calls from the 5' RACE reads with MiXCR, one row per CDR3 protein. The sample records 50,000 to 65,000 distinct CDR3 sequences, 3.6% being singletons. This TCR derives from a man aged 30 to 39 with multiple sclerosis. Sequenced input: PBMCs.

This chain's CDR3 is CASSLGQGAIGDTEAFF. In DNA form, the CDR3 reads TGTGCCAGCTCACTAGGACAGGGGGCGATCGGGGACACTGAAGCTTTCTTT. This rearrangement joins TRBV18 to TRBJ1-1, with 11 bases that match TRBD1. From germline, CDR1 is KGHSH and CDR2 LQKENI. V was clipped by 4 bases and J by 3 bases; unmatched bases: 10. The CDR3 covers 17 residues.